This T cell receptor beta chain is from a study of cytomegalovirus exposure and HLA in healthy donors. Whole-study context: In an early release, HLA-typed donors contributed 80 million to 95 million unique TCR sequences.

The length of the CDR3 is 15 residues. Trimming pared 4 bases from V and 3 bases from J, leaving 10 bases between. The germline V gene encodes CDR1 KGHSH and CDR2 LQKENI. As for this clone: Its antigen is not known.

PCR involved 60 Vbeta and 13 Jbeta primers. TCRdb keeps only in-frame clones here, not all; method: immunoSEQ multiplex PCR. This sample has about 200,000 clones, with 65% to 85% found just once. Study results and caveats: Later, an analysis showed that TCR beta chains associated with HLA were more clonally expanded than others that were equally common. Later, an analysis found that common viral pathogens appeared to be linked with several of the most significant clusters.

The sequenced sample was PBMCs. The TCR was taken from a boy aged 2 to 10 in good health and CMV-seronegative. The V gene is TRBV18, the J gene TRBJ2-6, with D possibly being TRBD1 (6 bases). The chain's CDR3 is CASSLTGFGANVLTF. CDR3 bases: TGTGCCAGCTCACTTACAGGGTTTGGGGCCAACGTCCTGACTTTC. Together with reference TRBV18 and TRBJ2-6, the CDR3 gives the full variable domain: NAGVMQNPRHLVRRRGQEARLRCSPMKGHSHVYWYRQLPEEGLKFMVYLQKENIIDESGMPKERFSAEFPKEGPSILRIQQVVRGDSAAYFCASSLTGFGANVLTFGAGSRLTVL.